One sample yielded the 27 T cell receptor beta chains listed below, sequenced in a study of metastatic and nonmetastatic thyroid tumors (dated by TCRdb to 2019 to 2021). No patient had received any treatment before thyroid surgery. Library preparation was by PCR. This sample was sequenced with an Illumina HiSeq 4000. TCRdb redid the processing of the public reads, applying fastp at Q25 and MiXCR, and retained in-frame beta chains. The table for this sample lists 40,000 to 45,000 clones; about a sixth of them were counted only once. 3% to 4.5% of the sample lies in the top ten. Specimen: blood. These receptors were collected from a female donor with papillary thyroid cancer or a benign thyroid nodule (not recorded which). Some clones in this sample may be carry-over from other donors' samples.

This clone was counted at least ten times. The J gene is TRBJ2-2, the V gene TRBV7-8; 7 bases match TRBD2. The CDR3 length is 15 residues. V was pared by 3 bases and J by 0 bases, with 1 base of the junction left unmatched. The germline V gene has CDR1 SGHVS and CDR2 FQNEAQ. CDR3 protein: CASSFGGTNTGELFF. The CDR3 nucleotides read TGTGCCAGCAGCTTCGGGGGGACGAACACCGGGGAGCTGTTTTTT.

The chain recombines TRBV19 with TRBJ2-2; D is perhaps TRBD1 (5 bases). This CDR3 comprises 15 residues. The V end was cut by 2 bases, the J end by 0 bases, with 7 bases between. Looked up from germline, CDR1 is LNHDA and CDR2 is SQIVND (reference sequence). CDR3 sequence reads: CASSIKGSNTGELFF. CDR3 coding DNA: TGTGCCAGTAGTATAAAGGGGTCGAACACCGGGGAGCTGTTTTTT.

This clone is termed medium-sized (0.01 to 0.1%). CDR3 in amino acids: CASRSGTGDREQYF. CDR3 coding DNA: TGTGCCAGCAGGTCCGGGACAGGGGATCGCGAGCAGTACTTC. This chain uses TRBV6-1 with TRBJ2-7; 10 nucleotides agree with TRBD1. CDR1 MNHNS and CDR2 SASEGT come from the germline V gene. The CDR3 has 14 residues. With V trimmed by 6 bases and J by 6 bases, 8 bases remained unmatched.

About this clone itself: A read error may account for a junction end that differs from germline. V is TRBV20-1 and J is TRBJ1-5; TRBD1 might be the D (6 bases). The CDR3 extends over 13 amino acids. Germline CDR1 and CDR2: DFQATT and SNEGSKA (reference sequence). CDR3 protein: CGARGGGNQPKHF. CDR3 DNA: TGCGGTGCTAGAGGGGGGGGCAATCAGCCCAAGCATTTT.

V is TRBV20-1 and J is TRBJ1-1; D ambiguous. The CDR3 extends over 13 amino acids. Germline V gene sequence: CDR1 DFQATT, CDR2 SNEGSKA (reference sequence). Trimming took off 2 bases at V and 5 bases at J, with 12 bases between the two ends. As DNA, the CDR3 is TGCAGTGCTAGAACTACAGAGTATACTGAAGCTTTCTTT. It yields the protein CSARTTEYTEAFF.

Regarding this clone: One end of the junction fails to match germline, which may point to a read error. The CDR3 DNA reads as TGTGCCAGCAGCGATAGGGGGACTGAAGCTTTGTTT. This encodes CASSDRGTEALF. This chain uses TRBV9 with TRBJ1-1; TRBD1 might be the D (6 bases). Germline V gene sequence: CDR1 SGDLS, CDR2 YYNGEE. This CDR3 comprises 12 residues.

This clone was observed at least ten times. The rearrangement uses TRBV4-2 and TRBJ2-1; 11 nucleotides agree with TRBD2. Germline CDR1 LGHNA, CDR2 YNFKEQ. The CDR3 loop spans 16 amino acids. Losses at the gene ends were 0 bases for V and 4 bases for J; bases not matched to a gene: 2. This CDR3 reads CASSQDGTSGYNEQFF. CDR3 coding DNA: TGTGCCAGCAGCCAAGATGGGACTAGCGGTTACAATGAGCAGTTCTTC.

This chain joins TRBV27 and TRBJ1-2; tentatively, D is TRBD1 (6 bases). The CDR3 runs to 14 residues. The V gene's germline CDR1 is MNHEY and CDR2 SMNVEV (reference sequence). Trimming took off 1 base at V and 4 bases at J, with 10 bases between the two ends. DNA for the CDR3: TGTGCCAGCAGTTTATTGGCCAGGGGCTATGGCTACACCTTC. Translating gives CASSLLARGYGYTF.

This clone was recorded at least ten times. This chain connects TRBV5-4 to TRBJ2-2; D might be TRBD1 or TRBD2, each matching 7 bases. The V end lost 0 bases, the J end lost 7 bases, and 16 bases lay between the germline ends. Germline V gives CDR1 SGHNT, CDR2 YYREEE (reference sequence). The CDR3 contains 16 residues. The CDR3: CASSLGSGTVNGELFF. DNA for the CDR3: TGTGCCAGCAGCTTGGGGAGCGGGACAGTGAACGGGGAGCTGTTTTTT.

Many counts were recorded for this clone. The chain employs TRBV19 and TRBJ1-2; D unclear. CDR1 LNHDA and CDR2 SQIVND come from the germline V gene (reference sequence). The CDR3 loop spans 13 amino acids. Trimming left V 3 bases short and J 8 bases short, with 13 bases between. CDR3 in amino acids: CASSIGRKGGYTF. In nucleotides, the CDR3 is TGTGCCAGTAGTATTGGGCGGAAAGGAGGCTACACCTTC. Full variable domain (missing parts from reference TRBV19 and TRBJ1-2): DGGITQSPKYLFRKEGQNVTLSCEQNLNHDAMYWYRQDPGQGLRLIYYSQIVNDFQKGDIAEGYSVSREKKESFPLTVTSAQKNPTAFYLCASSIGRKGGYTFGSGTRLTVV.

This CDR3 reads CASSQNQGLDEQFF. The CDR3, as DNA: TGTGCCAGCAGCCAAAACCAGGGGTTGGATGAGCAGTTCTTC. The chain uses TRBV9 and TRBJ2-1; a possible D gene is TRBD1 (6 bases). Germline lookup yields CDR1 SGDLS and CDR2 YYNGEE. V shed 4 bases and J shed 8 bases, with 16 bases lying between them. The CDR3 is 14 amino acids.

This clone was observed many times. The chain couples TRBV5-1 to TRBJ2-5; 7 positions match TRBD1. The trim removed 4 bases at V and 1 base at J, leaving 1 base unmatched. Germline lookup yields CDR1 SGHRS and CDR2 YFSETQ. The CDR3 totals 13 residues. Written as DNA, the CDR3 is TGCGCCAGCAGCAGGGACAGCCAAGAGACCCAGTACTTC. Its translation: CASSRDSQETQYF.

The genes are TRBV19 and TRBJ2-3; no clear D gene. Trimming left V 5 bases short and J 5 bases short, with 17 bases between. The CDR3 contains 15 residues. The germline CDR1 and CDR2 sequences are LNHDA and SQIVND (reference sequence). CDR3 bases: TGTGCCAGTAGTCAGCTTAAAGGGAACATAGATACGCAGTATTTT. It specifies CASSQLKGNIDTQYF.

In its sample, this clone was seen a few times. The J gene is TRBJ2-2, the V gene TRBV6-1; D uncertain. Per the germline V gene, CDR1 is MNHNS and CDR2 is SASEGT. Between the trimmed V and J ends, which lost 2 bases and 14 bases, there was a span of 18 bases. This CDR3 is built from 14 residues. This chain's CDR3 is CASSEIRYTGYLFF. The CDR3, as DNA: TGTGCCAGCAGTGAAATTCGGTACACCGGGTATCTGTTTTTT.

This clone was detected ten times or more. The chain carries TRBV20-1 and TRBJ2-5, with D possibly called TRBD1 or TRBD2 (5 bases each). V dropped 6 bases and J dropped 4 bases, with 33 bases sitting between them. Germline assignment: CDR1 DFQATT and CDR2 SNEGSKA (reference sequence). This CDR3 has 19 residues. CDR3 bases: TGCAGTGCCCGTGGGTGGCAGGGAGATTTCCTCCGCTCGCGAGAGACCCAGTACTTC. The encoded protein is CSARGWQGDFLRSRETQYF.

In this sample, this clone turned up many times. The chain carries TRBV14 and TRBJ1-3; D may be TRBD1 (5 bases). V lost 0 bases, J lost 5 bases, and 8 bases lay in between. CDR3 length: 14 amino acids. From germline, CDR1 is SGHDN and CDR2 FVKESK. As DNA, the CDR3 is TGTGCCAGCAGCCAAGAGGGGCGAAGAAACACCATATATTTT. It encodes CASSQEGRRNTIYF.

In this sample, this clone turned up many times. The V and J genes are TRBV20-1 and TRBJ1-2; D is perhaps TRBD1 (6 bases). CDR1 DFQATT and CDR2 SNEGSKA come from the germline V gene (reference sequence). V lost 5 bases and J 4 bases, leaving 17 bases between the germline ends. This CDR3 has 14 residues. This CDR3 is CSAAGETGPYGYTF. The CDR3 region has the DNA TGCAGTGCTGCAGGGGAAACTGGCCCCTATGGCTACACCTTC.

The CDR3 DNA is TGCAGTGCTAGATCTCCCTTCGGGCAGGGTCTCGAGCAGTACTTC. Translating gives CSARSPFGQGLEQYF. The chain is built from TRBV20-1 and TRBJ2-7; D might be TRBD1 (5 bases). The V gene lost 2 bases and the J gene lost 6 bases, with 20 bases spanning the gap. CDR1 and CDR2 (germline): DFQATT, SNEGSKA (reference sequence). The CDR3 is made up of 15 amino acids.

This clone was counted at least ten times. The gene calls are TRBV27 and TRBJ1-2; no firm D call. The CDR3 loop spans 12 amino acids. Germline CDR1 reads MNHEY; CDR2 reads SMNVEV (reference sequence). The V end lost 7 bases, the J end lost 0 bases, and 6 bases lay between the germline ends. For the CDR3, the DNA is TGTGCCAGCAAAACAGCTAACTATGGCTACACCTTC. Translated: CASKTANYGYTF.

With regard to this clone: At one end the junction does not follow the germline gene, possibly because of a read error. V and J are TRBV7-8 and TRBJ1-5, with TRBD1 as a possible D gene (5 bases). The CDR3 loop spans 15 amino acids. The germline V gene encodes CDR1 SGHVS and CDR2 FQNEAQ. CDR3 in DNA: TGTGCCAGCAGCTGGGGGGAAACTGGCAATCATCCCCAGCATTTT. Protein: CASSWGETGNHPQHF.

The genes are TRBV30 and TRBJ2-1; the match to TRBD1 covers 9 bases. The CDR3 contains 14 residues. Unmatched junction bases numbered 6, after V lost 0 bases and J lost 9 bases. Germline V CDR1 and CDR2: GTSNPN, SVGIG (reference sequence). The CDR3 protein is CAWSVGTGLCEQFF. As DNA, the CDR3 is TGTGCCTGGAGTGTCGGGACAGGGTTGTGTGAGCAGTTCTTC.

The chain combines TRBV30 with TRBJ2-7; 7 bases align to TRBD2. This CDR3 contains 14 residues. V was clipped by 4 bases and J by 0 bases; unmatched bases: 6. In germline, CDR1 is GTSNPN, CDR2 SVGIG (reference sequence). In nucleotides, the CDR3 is TGTGCCTGGACCCTAGGCGGGAGCTCCTACGAGCAGTACTTC. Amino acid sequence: CAWTLGGSSYEQYF.

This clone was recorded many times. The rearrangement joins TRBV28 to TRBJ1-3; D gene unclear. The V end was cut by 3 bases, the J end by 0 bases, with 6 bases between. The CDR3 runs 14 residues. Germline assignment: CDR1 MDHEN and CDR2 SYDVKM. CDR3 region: CASSFRNSGNTIYF. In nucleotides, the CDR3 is TGTGCCAGCAGTTTCCGAAACTCTGGAAACACCATATATTTT.

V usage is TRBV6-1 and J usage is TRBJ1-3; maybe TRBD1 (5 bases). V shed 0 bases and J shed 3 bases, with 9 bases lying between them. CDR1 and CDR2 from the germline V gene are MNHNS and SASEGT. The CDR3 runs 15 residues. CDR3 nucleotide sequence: TGTGCCAGCAGTGAAGCGCGTGGGGGTGGAAACACCATATATTTT. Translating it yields CASSEARGGGNTIYF.

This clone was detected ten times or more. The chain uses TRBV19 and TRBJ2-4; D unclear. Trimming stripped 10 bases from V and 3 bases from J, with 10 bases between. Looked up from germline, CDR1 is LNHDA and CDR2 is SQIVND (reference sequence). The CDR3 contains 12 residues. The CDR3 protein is CATKGFKNIQYF. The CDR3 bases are TGTGCCACTAAGGGATTCAAAAACATTCAGTACTTC.

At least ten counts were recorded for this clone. The CDR3 spells CASNPPGQGSQETQYF. The CDR3 coding sequence is TGTGCCAGCAACCCCCCGGGACAGGGGTCCCAAGAGACCCAGTACTTC. The rearrangement joins TRBV7-9 to TRBJ2-5, with TRBD1 matching over 10 bases. The CDR3 runs 16 residues. CDR1 is SEHNR, CDR2 FQNEAQ, per germline (reference sequence). V was pared by 7 bases and J by 1 base, with 9 bases of the junction left unmatched.

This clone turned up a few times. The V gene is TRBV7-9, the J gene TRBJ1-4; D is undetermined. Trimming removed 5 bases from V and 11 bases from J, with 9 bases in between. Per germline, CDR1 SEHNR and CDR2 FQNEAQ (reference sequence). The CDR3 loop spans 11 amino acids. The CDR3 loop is CASSPPNKLFF. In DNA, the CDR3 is TGTGCCAGCAGCCCCCCCAACAAACTGTTTTTT.